This is a list of T cell receptor beta chains from one sample in a study of blood T cell repertoires in COVID-19. Profiled with immunoSEQ multiplex PCR; TCRdb holds only in-frame clones, not every one. Of around 300,000 clones listed, approximately 90% are singletons. Material for sequencing was peripheral blood. The source is a man aged 18 to 35 with active or convalescent COVID-19. Each CDR3 is given without its conserved first and last residue. Each record gives: J gene, V gene, CDR3 protein.

j_gene: TRBJ2-7; v_gene: TRBV10-3; CDR3aa: AISGQGDEQY
j_gene: TRBJ2-1; v_gene: TRBV12-5; CDR3aa: ASGLDRGNEQF
j_gene: TRBJ2-7; v_gene: TRBV19; CDR3aa: ASSISASGSWSYEQY
j_gene: TRBJ1-6; v_gene: TRBV4-3; CDR3aa: ASSQVVRGNSPLH
j_gene: TRBJ1-2; v_gene: TRBV27; CDR3aa: ASSLSTPDYGYT
j_gene: TRBJ1-2; v_gene: TRBV5-1; CDR3aa: ASSLDSAPNYGYT
j_gene: TRBJ1-2; v_gene: TRBV18; CDR3aa: ASSLAGADYGYT
j_gene: TRBJ2-7; v_gene: TRBV24-1; CDR3aa: ATSDPRTGAYEQY
j_gene: TRBJ1-5; v_gene: TRBV6-5; CDR3aa: ASRRTKNQPQH
j_gene: TRBJ1-6; v_gene: TRBV6-5; CDR3aa: ASSSPGHYNSPLH
j_gene: TRBJ2-2; v_gene: TRBV19; CDR3aa: ASRGDSHTGELF
j_gene: TRBJ1-2; v_gene: TRBV29-1; CDR3aa: SVSGDRSNYGYT
j_gene: TRBJ2-3; v_gene: TRBV9; CDR3aa: ASSSPGLAGGSADTQY
j_gene: TRBJ2-2; v_gene: TRBV4-1; CDR3aa: ASSLRGTADMDTGELF
j_gene: TRBJ1-2; v_gene: TRBV4-1; CDR3aa: ASSQGSNGYT
j_gene: TRBJ2-5; v_gene: TRBV7-9; CDR3aa: ASVFGTSGGETQY
j_gene: TRBJ2-2; v_gene: TRBV24-1; CDR3aa: ATSDPVTGARTGELF
j_gene: TRBJ2-5; v_gene: TRBV7-9; CDR3aa: ASSPGGVPPGVETQY
j_gene: TRBJ2-3; v_gene: TRBV19; CDR3aa: ASSIDRADTQY
j_gene: TRBJ1-6; v_gene: TRBV11-2; CDR3aa: ASHPTGKNSPLH
j_gene: TRBJ1-5; v_gene: TRBV5-6; CDR3aa: ASSFNAQGKGYSNQPQH
j_gene: TRBJ2-6; v_gene: TRBV7-9; CDR3aa: ASSQAPGQGASGANVLT
j_gene: TRBJ1-1; v_gene: TRBV28; CDR3aa: ASSLVSRNTEAF
j_gene: TRBJ2-2; v_gene: TRBV5-1; CDR3aa: ASSIRQGGTGELF
j_gene: TRBJ2-1; v_gene: TRBV11-2; CDR3aa: ASSLEGLAAYNEQF
j_gene: TRBJ1-3; v_gene: TRBV12-3/TRBV12-4; CDR3aa: AIGTVRRNTIY
j_gene: TRBJ2-7; v_gene: TRBV18; CDR3aa: ASSDGQGYEQY
j_gene: TRBJ1-5; v_gene: TRBV28; CDR3aa: ASSLSPGDLDQPQH
j_gene: TRBJ2-7; v_gene: TRBV6-5; CDR3aa: ASSYSLGAGDEQY
j_gene: TRBJ1-5; v_gene: TRBV28; CDR3aa: ASSLGGSLGH
j_gene: TRBJ2-7; v_gene: TRBV7-9; CDR3aa: ASSLGQGAHEQY
j_gene: TRBJ1-2; v_gene: TRBV11-3; CDR3aa: ASSIRGTGGPLSYGYT
j_gene: TRBJ2-3; v_gene: TRBV4-3; CDR3aa: ASSQEVHVDRENTQY
j_gene: TRBJ1-3; v_gene: TRBV15; CDR3aa: ATSRGRRQGSVGNTIY
j_gene: TRBJ2-5; v_gene: TRBV7-2; CDR3aa: ASSFRRGQETQY
j_gene: TRBJ2-3; v_gene: TRBV5-6; CDR3aa: ASRPGTSGGRTDTQY
j_gene: TRBJ2-1; v_gene: TRBV11-2; CDR3aa: ASSGRGPVGEQF
j_gene: TRBJ1-3; v_gene: TRBV6-1; CDR3aa: ASSEGVYSGNTIY
j_gene: TRBJ2-3; v_gene: TRBV28; CDR3aa: ASRTIVIDTQY
j_gene: TRBJ1-1; v_gene: TRBV7-8; CDR3aa: ASSVGGRGNTEAF
j_gene: TRBJ2-6; v_gene: TRBV3-1/TRBV3-2; CDR3aa: ASSQGLAGEAGANVLT
j_gene: TRBJ2-7; v_gene: TRBV27; CDR3aa: ASSPGLAGGPAYEQY
j_gene: TRBJ2-1; v_gene: TRBV19; CDR3aa: ASSNPRGSYNEQF
j_gene: TRBJ2-3; v_gene: TRBV10-1; CDR3aa: ASSSGTTTDTQY
j_gene: TRBJ2-3; v_gene: TRBV7-9; CDR3aa: ASSLTSQGTDTQY
j_gene: TRBJ1-4; v_gene: TRBV4-1; CDR3aa: ASSRGTQNEKLF
j_gene: TRBJ2-7; v_gene: TRBV15; CDR3aa: ATSRVGTGDSYEQY
j_gene: TRBJ1-1; v_gene: TRBV6-5; CDR3aa: ASTEQGLLEAF
j_gene: TRBJ1-1; v_gene: TRBV19; CDR3aa: ASSIGSWTEAF
j_gene: TRBJ1-2; v_gene: TRBV6-6; CDR3aa: ASSYSGVVADGYT
j_gene: TRBJ2-7; v_gene: TRBV4-1; CDR3aa: ASSQGLSYEQY
j_gene: TRBJ2-1; v_gene: TRBV5-1; CDR3aa: ASSYHLSNEQF
j_gene: TRBJ1-3; v_gene: TRBV6-2/TRBV6-3; CDR3aa: ASSYKDRVSGNTIY
j_gene: TRBJ1-4; v_gene: TRBV11-2; CDR3aa: ASSLGGRGNEKLF
j_gene: TRBJ1-2; v_gene: TRBV7-8; CDR3aa: ASSLGYRRQGKDYGYT
j_gene: TRBJ1-2; v_gene: TRBV20-1; CDR3aa: GCGGVYGYT
j_gene: TRBJ2-7; v_gene: TRBV28; CDR3aa: ASSRAGAYEQY
j_gene: TRBJ1-2; v_gene: TRBV19; CDR3aa: ASSISGQEAYGYT
j_gene: TRBJ2-3; v_gene: TRBV4-3; CDR3aa: ASSQDSDRLSTDTQY
j_gene: TRBJ2-7; v_gene: TRBV11-2; CDR3aa: ASSLSPEYEQY